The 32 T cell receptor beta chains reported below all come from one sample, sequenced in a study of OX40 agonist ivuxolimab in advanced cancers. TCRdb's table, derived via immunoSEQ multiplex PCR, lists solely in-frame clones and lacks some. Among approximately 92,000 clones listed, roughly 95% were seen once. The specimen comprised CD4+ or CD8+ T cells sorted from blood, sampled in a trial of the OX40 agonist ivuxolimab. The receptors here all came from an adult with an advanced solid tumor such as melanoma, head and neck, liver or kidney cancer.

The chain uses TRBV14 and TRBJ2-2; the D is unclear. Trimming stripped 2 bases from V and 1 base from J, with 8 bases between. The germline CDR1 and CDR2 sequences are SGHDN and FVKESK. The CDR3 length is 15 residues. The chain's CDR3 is CASSQPGKNTGELFF. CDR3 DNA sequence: TGTGCCAGCAGCCAACCAGGAAAGAACACCGGGGAGCTGTTTTTT.

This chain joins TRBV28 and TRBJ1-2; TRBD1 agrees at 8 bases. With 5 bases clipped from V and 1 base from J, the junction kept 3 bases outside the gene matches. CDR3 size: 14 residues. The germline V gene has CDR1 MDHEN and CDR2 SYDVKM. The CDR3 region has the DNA TGTGCCAGCAGTCTGGACAGGGTTAACTATGGCTACACCTTC. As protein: CASSLDRVNYGYTF.

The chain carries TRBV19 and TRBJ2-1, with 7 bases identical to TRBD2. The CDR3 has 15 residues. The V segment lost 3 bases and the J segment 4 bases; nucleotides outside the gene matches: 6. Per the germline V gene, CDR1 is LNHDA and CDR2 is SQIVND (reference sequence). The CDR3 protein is CASSITGGLYNEQFF. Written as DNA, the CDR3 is TGTGCCAGTAGTATCACGGGGGGACTGTACAATGAGCAGTTCTTC.

The CDR3 DNA is TGCGCCAGCAGCTCGGAGGGGGAGAGGTATGGCTACACCTTC. As protein: CASSSEGERYGYTF. The V call is TRBV5-1, the J call TRBJ1-2; a possible D gene is TRBD1 (6 bases). V was trimmed by 3 bases and J by 5 bases, leaving 14 bases between them. CDR3 length: 14 residues. The germline CDR1 and CDR2 sequences are SGHRS and YFSETQ.

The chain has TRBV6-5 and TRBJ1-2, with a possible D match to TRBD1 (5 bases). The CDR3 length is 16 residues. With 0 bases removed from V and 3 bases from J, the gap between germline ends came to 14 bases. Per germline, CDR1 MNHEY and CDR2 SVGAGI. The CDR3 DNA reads TGTGCCAGCAGTTACTCACTTAAGACAGACGACTATGGCTACACCTTC. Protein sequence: CASSYSLKTDDYGYTF.

The chain's CDR3 is CASSSGGLAGKETQYF. Here the CDR3 DNA reads TGTGCCAGCAGCTCGGGGGGACTAGCGGGGAAAGAGACCCAGTACTTC. The gene calls are TRBV5-4 and TRBJ2-5; TRBD2 aligns across 13 bases. The CDR3 has 16 amino acids. Germline V gene sequence: CDR1 SGHNT, CDR2 YYREEE (reference sequence). V lost 3 bases to trimming and J lost 3 bases; unmatched junction nucleotides: 5.

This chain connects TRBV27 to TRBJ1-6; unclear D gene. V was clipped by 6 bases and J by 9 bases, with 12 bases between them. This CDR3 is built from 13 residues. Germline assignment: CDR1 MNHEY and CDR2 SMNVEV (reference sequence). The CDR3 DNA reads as TGTGCCAGCAGCCTCATTAGTGCTTCACCCCTCCACTTT. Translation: CASSLISASPLHF.

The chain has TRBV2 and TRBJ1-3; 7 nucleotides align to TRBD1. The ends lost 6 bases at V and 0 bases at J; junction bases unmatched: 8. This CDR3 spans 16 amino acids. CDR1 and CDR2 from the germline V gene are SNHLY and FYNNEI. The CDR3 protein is CASRLGGLASGNTIYF. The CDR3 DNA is TGTGCCAGCAGGCTAGGGGGCTTAGCCTCTGGAAACACCATATATTTT.

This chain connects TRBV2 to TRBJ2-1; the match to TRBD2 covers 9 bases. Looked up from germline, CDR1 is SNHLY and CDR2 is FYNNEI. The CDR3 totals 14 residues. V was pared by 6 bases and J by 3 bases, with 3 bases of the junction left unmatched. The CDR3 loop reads CASSLAGHYNEQFF. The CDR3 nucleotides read TGTGCCAGCAGCCTAGCGGGACACTACAATGAGCAGTTCTTC.

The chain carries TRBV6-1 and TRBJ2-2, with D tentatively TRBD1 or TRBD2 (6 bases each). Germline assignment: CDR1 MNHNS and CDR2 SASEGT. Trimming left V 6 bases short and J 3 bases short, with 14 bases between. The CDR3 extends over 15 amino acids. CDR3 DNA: TGTGCCAGCAGAGGGGGGATTGTCGACACCGGGGAGCTGTTTTTT. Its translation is CASRGGIVDTGELFF.

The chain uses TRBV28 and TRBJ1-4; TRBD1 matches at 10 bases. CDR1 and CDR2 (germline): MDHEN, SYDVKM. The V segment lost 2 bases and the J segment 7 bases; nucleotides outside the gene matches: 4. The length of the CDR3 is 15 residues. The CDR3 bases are TGTGCCAGCAGTTTAATCGGGACAGGGGCTGAAAAACTGTTTTTT. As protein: CASSLIGTGAEKLFF.

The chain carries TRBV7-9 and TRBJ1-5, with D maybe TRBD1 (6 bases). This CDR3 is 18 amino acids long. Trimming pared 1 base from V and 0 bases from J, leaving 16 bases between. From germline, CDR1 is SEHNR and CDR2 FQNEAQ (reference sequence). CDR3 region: CASSLVGRGGYSNQPQHF. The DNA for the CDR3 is TGTGCCAGCAGCTTAGTTGGCAGGGGAGGGTATAGCAATCAGCCCCAGCATTTT.

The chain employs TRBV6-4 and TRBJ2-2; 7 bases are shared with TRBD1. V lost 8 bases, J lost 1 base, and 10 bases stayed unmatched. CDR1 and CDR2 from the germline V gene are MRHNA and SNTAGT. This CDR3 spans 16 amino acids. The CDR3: CASPKGGQENTGELFF. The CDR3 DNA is TGTGCCAGCCCGAAGGGCGGACAGGAGAACACCGGGGAGCTGTTTTTT.

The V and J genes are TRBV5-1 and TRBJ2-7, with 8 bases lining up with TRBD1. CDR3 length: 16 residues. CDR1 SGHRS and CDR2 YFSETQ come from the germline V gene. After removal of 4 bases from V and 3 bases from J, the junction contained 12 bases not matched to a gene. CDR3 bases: TGCGCCAGCAGCCCGACCCTAGGACAGGGCGGCTACGAGCAGTACTTC. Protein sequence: CASSPTLGQGGYEQYF.

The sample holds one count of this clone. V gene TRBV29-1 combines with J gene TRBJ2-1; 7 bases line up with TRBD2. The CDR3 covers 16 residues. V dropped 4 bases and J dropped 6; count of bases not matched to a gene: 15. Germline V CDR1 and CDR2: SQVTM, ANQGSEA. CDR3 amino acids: CSVVGAEREGSNEQFF. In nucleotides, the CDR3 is TGCAGCGTTGTCGGGGCAGAGAGGGAGGGGTCCAATGAGCAGTTCTTC.

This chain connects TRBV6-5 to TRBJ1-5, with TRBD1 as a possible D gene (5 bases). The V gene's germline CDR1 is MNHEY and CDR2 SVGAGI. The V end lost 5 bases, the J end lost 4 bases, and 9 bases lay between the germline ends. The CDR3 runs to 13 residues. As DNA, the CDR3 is TGTGCCAGCAGTAGGGACCAGAATCAGCCCCAGCATTTT. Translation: CASSRDQNQPQHF.

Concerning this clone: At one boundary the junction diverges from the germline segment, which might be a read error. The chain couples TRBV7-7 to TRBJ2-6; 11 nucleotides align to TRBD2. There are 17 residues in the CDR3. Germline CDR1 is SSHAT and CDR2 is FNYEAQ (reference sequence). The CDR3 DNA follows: TGTGCTAGCAGGCGAACTAGCGGGAGTGCCGGGGCCAACGTCCTGACTTTC. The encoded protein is CASRRTSGSAGANVLTF.

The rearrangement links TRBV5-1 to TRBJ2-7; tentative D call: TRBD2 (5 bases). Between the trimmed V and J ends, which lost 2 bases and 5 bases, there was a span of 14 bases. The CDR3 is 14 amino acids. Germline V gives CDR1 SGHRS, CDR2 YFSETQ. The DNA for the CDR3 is TGCGCCAGCAGCTTAATTTCGGGGAAGGACGAGCAGTACTTC. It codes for CASSLISGKDEQYF.

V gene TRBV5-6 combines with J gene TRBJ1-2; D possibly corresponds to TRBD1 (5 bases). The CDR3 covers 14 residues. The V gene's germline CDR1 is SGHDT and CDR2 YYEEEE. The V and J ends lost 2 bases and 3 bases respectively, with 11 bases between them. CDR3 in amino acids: CASSLPGKDYGYTF. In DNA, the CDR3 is TGTGCCAGCAGCTTACCAGGGAAGGACTATGGCTACACCTTC.

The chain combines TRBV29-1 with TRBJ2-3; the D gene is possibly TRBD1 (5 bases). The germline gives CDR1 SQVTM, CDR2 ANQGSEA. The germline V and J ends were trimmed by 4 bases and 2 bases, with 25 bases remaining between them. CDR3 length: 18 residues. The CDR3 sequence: CSVALRRGRMLYTDTQYF. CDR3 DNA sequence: TGCAGCGTTGCCCTACGAAGGGGTCGAATGCTTTACACAGATACGCAGTATTTT.

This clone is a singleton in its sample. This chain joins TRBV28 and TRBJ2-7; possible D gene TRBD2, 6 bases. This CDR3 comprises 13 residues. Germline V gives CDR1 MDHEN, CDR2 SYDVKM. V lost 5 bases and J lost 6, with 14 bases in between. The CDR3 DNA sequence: TGTGCCAGCAGTCTACTCAACGGGGGCGAGCAGTACTTC. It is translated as CASSLLNGGEQYF.

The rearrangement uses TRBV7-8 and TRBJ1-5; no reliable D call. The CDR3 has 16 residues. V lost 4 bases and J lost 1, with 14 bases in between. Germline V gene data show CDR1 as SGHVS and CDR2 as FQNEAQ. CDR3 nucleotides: TGTGCCAGCAGCTCCAACCGGGTTATCAGCAATCAGCCCCAGCATTTT. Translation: CASSSNRVISNQPQHF.

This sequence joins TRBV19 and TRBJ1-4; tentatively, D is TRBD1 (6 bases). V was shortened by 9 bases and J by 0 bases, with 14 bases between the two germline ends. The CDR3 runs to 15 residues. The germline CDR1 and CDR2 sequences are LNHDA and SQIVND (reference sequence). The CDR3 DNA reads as TGTGCCAGCACCCGACAGGCCGCAACTAATGAAAAACTGTTTTTT. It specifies CASTRQAATNEKLFF.

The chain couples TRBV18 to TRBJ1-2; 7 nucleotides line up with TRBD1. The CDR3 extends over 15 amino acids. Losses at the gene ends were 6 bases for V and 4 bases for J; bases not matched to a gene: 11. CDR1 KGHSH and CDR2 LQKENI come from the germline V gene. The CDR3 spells CASSPTGDSSYGYTF. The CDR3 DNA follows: TGTGCCAGCTCGCCAACAGGGGATAGTAGCTATGGCTACACCTTC.

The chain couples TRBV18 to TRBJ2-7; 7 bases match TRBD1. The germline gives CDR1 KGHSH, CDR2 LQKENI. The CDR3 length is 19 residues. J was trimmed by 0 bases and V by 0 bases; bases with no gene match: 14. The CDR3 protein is CASSPPKTGYNTNSYEQYF. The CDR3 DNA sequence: TGTGCCAGCTCACCACCGAAGACAGGGTACAACACCAACTCCTACGAGCAGTACTTC.

The CDR3 region is CASRPGTQRAGYTF. The CDR3 region has the DNA TGTGCCAGCAGACCCGGGACGCAAAGGGCTGGCTACACCTTC. This chain links TRBV27 with TRBJ1-2; a possible D gene is TRBD1 (5 bases). Germline values: CDR1 MNHEY, CDR2 SMNVEV (reference sequence). CDR3 length: 14 amino acids. V was cut by 6 bases and J by 7 bases, with 18 bases left in between.

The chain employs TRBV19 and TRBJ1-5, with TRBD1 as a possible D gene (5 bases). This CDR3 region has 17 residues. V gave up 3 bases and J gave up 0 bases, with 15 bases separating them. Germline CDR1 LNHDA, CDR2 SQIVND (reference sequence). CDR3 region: CASSIPTETYSNQPQHF. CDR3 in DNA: TGTGCCAGTAGTATCCCGACAGAAACTTATAGCAATCAGCCCCAGCATTTT.

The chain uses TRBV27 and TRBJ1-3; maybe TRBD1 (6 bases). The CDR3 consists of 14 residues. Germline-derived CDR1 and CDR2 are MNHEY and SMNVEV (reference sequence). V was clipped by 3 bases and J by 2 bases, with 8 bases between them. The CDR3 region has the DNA TGTGCCAGCAGTTTGAACAGGGCTGGAAACACCATATATTTT. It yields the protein CASSLNRAGNTIYF.

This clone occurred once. CDR3 in DNA: TGTGCCAGCAGCTTAGAGTTAGCGGGAACTATTGAGCAGTTCTTC. Protein sequence: CASSLELAGTIEQFF. This sequence joins TRBV7-3 and TRBJ2-1; 8 positions agree with TRBD2. Per germline, CDR1 SGHTA and CDR2 FQGTGA. The ends lost 2 bases at V and 9 bases at J; junction bases unmatched: 9. The CDR3 is 15 residues long.

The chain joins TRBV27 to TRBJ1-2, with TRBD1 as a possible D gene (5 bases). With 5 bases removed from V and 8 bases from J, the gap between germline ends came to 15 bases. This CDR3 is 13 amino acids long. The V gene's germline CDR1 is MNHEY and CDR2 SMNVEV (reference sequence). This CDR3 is CASSPLTGGGYTF. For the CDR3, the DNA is TGTGCCAGCAGTCCTCTAACGGGGGGAGGCTACACCTTC.

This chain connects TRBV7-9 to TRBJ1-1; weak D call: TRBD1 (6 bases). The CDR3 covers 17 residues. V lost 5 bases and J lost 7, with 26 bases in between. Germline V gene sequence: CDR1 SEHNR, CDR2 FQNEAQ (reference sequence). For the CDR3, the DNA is TGTGCCAGCAGCAGTGGCGTTTACAGGGTCGGGGGTGGTGAAGCTTTCTTT. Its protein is CASSSGVYRVGGGEAFF.

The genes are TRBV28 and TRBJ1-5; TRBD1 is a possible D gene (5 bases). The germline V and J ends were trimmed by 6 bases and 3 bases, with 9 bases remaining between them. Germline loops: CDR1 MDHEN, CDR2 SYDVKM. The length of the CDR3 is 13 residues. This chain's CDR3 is CASRRQINQPQHF. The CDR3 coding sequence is TGTGCCAGCAGGAGACAGATCAATCAGCCCCAGCATTTT.